Below, 19 T cell receptor beta chains from the same sample are listed, as sequenced in a study of blood T cell repertoires in COVID-19. Repertoires were generated with immunoSEQ multiplex PCR, while TCRdb's copy carries only in-frame clones and drops some. Of some 89,000 clones in the sample, about 86% were seen once. What was sequenced was peripheral blood. Receptors were obtained from a human donor in a cohort sampled during active COVID-19.

This clone was seen only once. The chain joins TRBV3-1 (or the pseudogene TRBV3-2) to TRBJ1-2, with a weak D call TRBD1 (5 bases). This CDR3 comprises 14 residues. The V end was cut by 2 bases, the J end by 3 bases, with 10 bases between. Germline CDR1 reads LGHDT; CDR2 reads YNNKEL (reference sequence). CDR3 nucleotides: TGTGCCAGCAGCCAACCAGGGTCAGACTATGGCTACACCTTC. Its translation: CASSQPGSDYGYTF.

This sequence joins TRBV18 and TRBJ1-5; D might be TRBD1 (5 bases). V shed 4 bases and J shed 4 bases, with 8 bases lying between them. Germline V gene sequence: CDR1 KGHSH, CDR2 LQKENI. This CDR3 spans 13 amino acids. The CDR3 DNA follows: TGTGCCAGCTCACGAGACAGAAATCAGCCCCAGCATTTT. Its protein product is CASSRDRNQPQHF.

The J gene is TRBJ1-2, the V gene TRBV5-1, with 10 bases fitting TRBD1. The CDR3 has 17 residues. The trim removed 5 bases at V and 4 bases at J, leaving 14 bases unmatched. Germline CDR1 and CDR2: SGHRS and YFSETQ. The CDR3 spells CASSSGTGAAIPYGYTF. CDR3 sequence (DNA): TGCGCCAGCAGTTCCGGGACAGGGGCCGCTATCCCCTATGGCTACACCTTC.

The chain carries TRBV7-9 and TRBJ1-3; D is possibly TRBD1 (5 bases). V lost 5 bases and J lost 4, with 12 bases in between. The germline V gene has CDR1 SEHNR and CDR2 FQNEAQ (reference sequence). CDR3 size: 14 residues. As DNA, the CDR3 is TGTGCCAGCAGCCACGGGGGACGGGGAAACACCATATATTTT. Amino acid sequence: CASSHGGRGNTIYF.

The table lists this clone with a few counts. This chain connects TRBV9 to TRBJ2-2; D is uncertain. This CDR3 comprises 17 residues. Germline lookup yields CDR1 SGDLS and CDR2 YYNGEE. V gave up 0 bases and J gave up 4 bases, with 16 bases separating them. The CDR3 protein is CASSVDVAAAITGELFF. The CDR3 DNA follows: TGTGCCAGCAGCGTAGATGTGGCGGCAGCGATCACCGGGGAGCTGTTTTTT.

This rearrangement joins TRBV29-1 to TRBJ1-1; no reliable D call. The germline V and J ends were trimmed by 6 bases and 1 base, with 9 bases remaining between them. CDR1 is SQVTM, CDR2 ANQGSEA, per germline. The CDR3 covers 12 residues. DNA of the CDR3: TGCAGCGTCGCGGGCGCGAACACTGAAGCTTTCTTT. Translated: CSVAGANTEAFF. The whole variable domain, remainder taken from reference TRBV29-1 and TRBJ1-1, is SAVISQKPSRDICQRGTSLTIQCQVDSQVTMMFWYRQQPGQSLTLIATANQGSEATYESGFVIDKFPISRPNLTFSTLTVSNMSPEDSSIYLCSVAGANTEAFFGQGTRLTVV.

This CDR3 reads CASSLRQGITDTQYF. In nucleotides, the CDR3 is TGTGCCAGCAGCTTAAGACAGGGTATCACAGATACGCAGTATTTT. V and J are TRBV7-9 and TRBJ2-3; 7 bases fit TRBD1. In germline, CDR1 is SEHNR, CDR2 FQNEAQ (reference sequence). The ends lost 2 bases at V and 2 bases at J; junction bases unmatched: 4. CDR3 length equals 15 residues. Combining the CDR3 with reference TRBV7-9 and TRBJ2-3 gives the whole variable domain DTGVSQNPRHKITKRGQNVTFRCDPISEHNRLYWYRQTLGQGPEFLTYFQNEAQLEKSRLLSDRFSAERPKGSFSTLEIQRTEQGDSAMYLCASSLRQGITDTQYFGPGTRLTVL.

DNA for the CDR3: TGTGCCAGCAGCTTAACCAGGGCGGGACCGTCCTACAATGAGCAGTTCTTC. Amino acids: CASSLTRAGPSYNEQFF. The V and J genes are TRBV11-2 and TRBJ2-1, with D perhaps matching TRBD2 (6 bases). CDR3 length equals 17 residues. Germline V CDR1 and CDR2: SGHAT, FQNNGV. With 2 bases removed from V and 1 base from J, the gap between germline ends came to 15 bases.

The chain joins TRBV28 to TRBJ2-7, with 8 bases identical to TRBD2. Trimming took 6 bases from V and 2 from J; bases not matched to a gene: 6. The germline CDR1 and CDR2 sequences are MDHEN and SYDVKM. The CDR3 covers 14 residues. This CDR3 is CASRSGGRTYEQYF. The CDR3 DNA reads TGTGCCAGCAGGTCGGGCGGGAGGACCTACGAGCAGTACTTC.

V gene TRBV2 combines with J gene TRBJ1-5; perhaps TRBD1 as D (6 bases). V was shortened by 5 bases and J by 1 base, with 12 bases between the two germline ends. This CDR3 is built from 15 residues. Germline lookup yields CDR1 SNHLY and CDR2 FYNNEI. The CDR3 bases are TGTGCCAGCAGTCCTACCCAGGGGAGCAATCAGCCCCAGCATTTT. It is translated as CASSPTQGSNQPQHF.

This chain joins TRBV18 and TRBJ2-7; D is ambiguous. CDR3 size: 13 residues. Trimming removed 0 bases at V and 1 base at J, with 4 bases between. The germline CDR1 and CDR2 sequences are KGHSH and LQKENI. CDR3 in amino acids: CASSPPQSYEQYF. The CDR3 DNA sequence: TGTGCCAGCTCACCACCACAGTCCTACGAGCAGTACTTC.

The chain recombines TRBV9 with TRBJ2-1; 9 nucleotides agree with TRBD2. The CDR3 is 15 residues long. V shed 4 bases and J 2 bases; nucleotides not matched to a gene: 4. The germline gives CDR1 SGDLS, CDR2 YYNGEE. This CDR3 reads CASSLRLAAYNEQFF. The CDR3 nucleotides read TGTGCCAGCAGCTTAAGACTAGCGGCCTACAATGAGCAGTTCTTC.

The rearrangement links TRBV9 to TRBJ1-4, with TRBD1 identical over 9 bases. This CDR3 region has 15 residues. Germline V CDR1 and CDR2: SGDLS, YYNGEE. V lost 4 bases to trimming and J lost 8 bases; unmatched junction nucleotides: 9. The CDR3 DNA is TGTGCCAGCAGCTCTCGGGACAGGGTCAGGGAAAAACTGTTTTTT. Translation gives CASSSRDRVREKLFF.

This chain joins TRBV15 and TRBJ2-3; D might be TRBD2 (5 bases). Germline loops: CDR1 LNHNV, CDR2 YYDKDF (reference sequence). The CDR3 loop spans 14 amino acids. V gave up 0 bases and J gave up 9 bases, with 13 bases separating them. The CDR3 here is CATSRDHGVETQYF. CDR3 nucleotide sequence: TGTGCCACCAGCAGAGATCACGGGGTGGAAACGCAGTATTTT.

The chain uses TRBV6-5 and TRBJ2-3, with 10 bases identical to TRBD2. This CDR3 has 15 amino acids. In germline, CDR1 is MNHEY, CDR2 SVGAGI. J gave up 3 bases and V 6 bases, and 6 bases lay outside the gene matches. CDR3 region: CASSALAGVTDTQYF. Here the CDR3 DNA reads TGTGCCAGCAGCGCTCTAGCGGGAGTTACAGATACGCAGTATTTT.

V is TRBV29-1 and J is TRBJ1-1; perhaps TRBD1 as D (5 bases). The V gene lost 4 bases and the J gene lost 4 bases, with 10 bases spanning the gap. The CDR3 totals 12 residues. In germline, CDR1 is SQVTM, CDR2 ANQGSEA. The CDR3 spells CSVAWRGTEAFF. Here the CDR3 DNA reads TGCAGCGTTGCTTGGAGGGGCACTGAAGCTTTCTTT.

This clone has only one observation. The chain has TRBV18 and TRBJ2-7; tentative D call: TRBD1 (6 bases). V lost 0 bases and J 7 bases, leaving 16 bases between the germline ends. This CDR3 has 15 residues. Looked up from germline, CDR1 is KGHSH and CDR2 is LQKENI. The CDR3 sequence: CASSPPGSGQGEQYF. The CDR3 nucleotides read TGTGCCAGCTCACCACCGGGCAGCGGCCAGGGGGAGCAGTACTTC.

This chain links TRBV12-3 or TRBV12-4 with TRBJ1-2; TRBD1 is a possible D gene (5 bases). There are 12 residues in the CDR3. V lost 5 bases and J lost 6, with 10 bases in between. In DNA, the CDR3 is TGTGCCAGCAGTCCCTCAGGGCATGGCTACACCTTC. This codes for CASSPSGHGYTF.

The chain has TRBV2 and TRBJ1-2; D may be TRBD1 (5 bases). CDR1 SNHLY and CDR2 FYNNEI come from the germline V gene. CDR3 size: 15 residues. V lost 3 bases and J 3 bases, leaving 14 bases between the germline ends. The CDR3 loop reads CASSEGQGSYYGYTF. CDR3 coding DNA: TGTGCCAGCAGTGAGGGTCAGGGCTCATACTATGGCTACACCTTC.